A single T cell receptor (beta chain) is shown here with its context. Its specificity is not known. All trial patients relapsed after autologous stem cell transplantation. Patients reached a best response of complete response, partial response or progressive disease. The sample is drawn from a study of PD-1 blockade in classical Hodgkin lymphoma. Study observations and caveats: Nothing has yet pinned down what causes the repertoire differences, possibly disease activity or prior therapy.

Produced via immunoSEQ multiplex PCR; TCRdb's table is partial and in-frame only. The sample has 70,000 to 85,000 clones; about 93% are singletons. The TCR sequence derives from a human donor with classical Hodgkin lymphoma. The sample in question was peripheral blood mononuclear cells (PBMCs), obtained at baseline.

The CDR3 DNA is TGTGCCTGGAGCGGTGTGGGGGGCGCAGATGAGAATGAGCAGTTCTTC. It specifies CAWSGVGGADENEQFF. The rearrangement joins TRBV30 to TRBJ2-1, with D perhaps given as TRBD1 or TRBD2 (6 bases each). Germline CDR1 GTSNPN, CDR2 SVGIG (reference sequence). The CDR3 extends over 16 amino acids. Trimming cost V 3 bases and J 7 bases, with 22 bases left between them.